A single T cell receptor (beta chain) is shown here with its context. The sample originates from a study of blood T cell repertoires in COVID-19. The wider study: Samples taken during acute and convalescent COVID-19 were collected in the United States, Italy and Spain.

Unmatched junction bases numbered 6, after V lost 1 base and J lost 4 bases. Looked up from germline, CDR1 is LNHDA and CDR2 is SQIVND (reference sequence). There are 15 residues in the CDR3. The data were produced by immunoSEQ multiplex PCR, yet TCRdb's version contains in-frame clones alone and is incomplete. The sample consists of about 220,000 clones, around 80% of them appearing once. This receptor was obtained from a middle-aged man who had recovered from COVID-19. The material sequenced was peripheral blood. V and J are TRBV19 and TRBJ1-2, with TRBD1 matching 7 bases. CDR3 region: CASSIGWGQSYGYTF. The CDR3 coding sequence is TGTGCCAGTAGTATAGGTTGGGGACAGTCCTATGGCTACACCTTC.